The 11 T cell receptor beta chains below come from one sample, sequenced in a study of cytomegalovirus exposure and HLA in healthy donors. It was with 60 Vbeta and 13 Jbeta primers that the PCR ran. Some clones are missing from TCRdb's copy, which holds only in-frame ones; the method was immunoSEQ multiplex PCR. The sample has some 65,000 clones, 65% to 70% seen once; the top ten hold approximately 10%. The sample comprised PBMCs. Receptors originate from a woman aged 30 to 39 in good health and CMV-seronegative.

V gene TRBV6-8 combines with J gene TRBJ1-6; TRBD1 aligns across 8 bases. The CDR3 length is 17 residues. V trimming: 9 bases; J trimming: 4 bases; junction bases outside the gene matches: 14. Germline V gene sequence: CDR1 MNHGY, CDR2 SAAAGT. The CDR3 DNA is TGTGCCAGGCCCCAGGGGGCAAATGATTCGTATAATTCACCCCTCCACTTT. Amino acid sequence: CARPQGANDSYNSPLHF.

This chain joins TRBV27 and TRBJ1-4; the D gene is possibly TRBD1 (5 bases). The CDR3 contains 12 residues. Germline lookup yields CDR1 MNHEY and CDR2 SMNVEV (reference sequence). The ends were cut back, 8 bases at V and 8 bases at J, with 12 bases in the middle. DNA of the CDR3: TGTGCCAGCCGCAGGGCCGGAGAAAAACTGTTTTTT. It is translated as CASRRAGEKLFF.

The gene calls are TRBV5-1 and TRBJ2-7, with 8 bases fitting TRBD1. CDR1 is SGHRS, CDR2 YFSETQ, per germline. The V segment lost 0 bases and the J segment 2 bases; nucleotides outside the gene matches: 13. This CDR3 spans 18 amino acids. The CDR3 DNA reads TGCGCCAGCAGCTTGGGCCCCTCCGACAGGGGAAGTACCTACGAGCAGTACTTC. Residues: CASSLGPSDRGSTYEQYF.

CDR3 protein: CASSPLAMLYNEQFF. CDR3 nucleotides: TGTGCCAGCAGCCCCCTAGCGATGCTATACAATGAGCAGTTCTTC. The chain joins TRBV9 to TRBJ2-1, with a weak D call TRBD2 (6 bases). The CDR3 loop spans 15 amino acids. V lost 4 bases to trimming and J lost 4 bases, with 15 bases between them. CDR1 SGDLS and CDR2 YYNGEE come from the germline V gene.

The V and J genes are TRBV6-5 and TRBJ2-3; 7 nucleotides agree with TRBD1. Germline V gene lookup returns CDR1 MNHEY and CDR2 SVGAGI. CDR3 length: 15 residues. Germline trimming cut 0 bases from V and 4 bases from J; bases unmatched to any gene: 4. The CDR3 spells CASSYSDRVADTQYF. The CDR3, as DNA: TGTGCCAGCAGTTACTCTGACAGGGTCGCAGATACGCAGTATTTT.

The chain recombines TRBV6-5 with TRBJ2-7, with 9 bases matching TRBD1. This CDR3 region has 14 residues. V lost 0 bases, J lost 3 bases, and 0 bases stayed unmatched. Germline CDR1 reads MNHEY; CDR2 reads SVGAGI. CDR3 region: CASSYSTGGYEQYV. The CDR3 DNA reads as TGTGCCAGCAGTTACTCGACAGGGGGCTACGAGCAGTACGTC.

CDR3 DNA: TGTGCCAGTATTCAGGAAGAAATTCATGAACAAGAGACCCAGTACTTC. It codes for CASIQEEIHEQETQYF. The chain couples TRBV19 to TRBJ2-5; D is unclear. V dropped 7 bases and J dropped 2 bases, with 20 bases sitting between them. Per the germline V gene, CDR1 is LNHDA and CDR2 is SQIVND (reference sequence). The CDR3 has 16 residues.

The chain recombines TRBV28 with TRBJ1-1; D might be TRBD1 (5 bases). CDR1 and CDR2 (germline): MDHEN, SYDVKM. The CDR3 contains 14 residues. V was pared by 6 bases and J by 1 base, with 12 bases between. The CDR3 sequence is CASRPPGGNTEAFF. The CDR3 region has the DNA TGTGCCAGCAGGCCACCCGGGGGGAACACTGAAGCTTTCTTT.

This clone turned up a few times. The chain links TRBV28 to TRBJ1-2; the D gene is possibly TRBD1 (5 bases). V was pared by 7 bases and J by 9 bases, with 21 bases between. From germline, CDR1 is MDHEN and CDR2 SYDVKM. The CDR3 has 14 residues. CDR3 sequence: CASTSAGIRASYTF. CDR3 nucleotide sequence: TGTGCCAGCACCTCGGCAGGGATCAGGGCCAGCTACACCTTC.

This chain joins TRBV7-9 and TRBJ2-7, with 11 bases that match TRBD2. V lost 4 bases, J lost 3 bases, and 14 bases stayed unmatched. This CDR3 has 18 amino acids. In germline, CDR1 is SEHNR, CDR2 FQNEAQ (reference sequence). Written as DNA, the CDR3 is TGTGCCAGCAGCTGGGCTTCTTCTTCGACTAGCGGGGACTACGAGCAGTACTTC. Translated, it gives CASSWASSSTSGDYEQYF.

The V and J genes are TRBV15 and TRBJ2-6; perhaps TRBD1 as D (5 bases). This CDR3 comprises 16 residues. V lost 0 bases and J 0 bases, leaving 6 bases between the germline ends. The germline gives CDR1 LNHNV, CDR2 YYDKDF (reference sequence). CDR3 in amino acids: CATSRDGASGANVLTF. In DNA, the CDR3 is TGTGCCACCAGCAGAGATGGGGCCTCTGGGGCCAACGTCCTGACTTTC.